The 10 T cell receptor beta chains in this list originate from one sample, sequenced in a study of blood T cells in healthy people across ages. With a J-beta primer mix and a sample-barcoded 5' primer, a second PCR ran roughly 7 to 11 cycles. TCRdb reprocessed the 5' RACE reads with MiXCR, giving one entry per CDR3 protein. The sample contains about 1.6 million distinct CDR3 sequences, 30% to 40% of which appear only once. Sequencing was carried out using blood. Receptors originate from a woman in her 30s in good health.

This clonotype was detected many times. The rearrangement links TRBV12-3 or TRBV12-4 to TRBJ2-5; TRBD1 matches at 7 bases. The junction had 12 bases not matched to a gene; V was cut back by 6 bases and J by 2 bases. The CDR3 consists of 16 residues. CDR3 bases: TGTGCCAGCAGCCCCAAGGGTGGGACAGTACAAGAGACCCAGTACTTC. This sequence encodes CASSPKGGTVQETQYF.

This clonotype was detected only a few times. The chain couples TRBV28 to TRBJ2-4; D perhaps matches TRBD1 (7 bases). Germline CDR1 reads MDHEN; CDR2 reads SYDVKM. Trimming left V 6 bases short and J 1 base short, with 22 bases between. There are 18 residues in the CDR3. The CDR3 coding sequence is TGTGCCAGCAGCCGCCACGACAGGGCGGGGAGGGCCAAAAACATTCAGTACTTC. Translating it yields CASSRHDRAGRAKNIQYF.

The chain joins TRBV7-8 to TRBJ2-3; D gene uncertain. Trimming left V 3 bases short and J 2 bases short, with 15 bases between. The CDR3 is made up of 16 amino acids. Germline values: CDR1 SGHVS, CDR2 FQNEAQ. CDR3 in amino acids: CASSLFRARNTDTQYF. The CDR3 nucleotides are TGTGCCAGCAGCTTGTTTCGAGCGCGCAACACAGATACGCAGTATTTT.

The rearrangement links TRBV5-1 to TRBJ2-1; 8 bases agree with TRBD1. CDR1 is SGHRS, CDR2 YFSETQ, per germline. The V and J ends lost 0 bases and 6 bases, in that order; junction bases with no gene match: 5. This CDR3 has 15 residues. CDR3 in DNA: TGCGCCAGCAGCTTGGAGACAGGGGAAGGCAATGAGCAGTTCTTC. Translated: CASSLETGEGNEQFF.

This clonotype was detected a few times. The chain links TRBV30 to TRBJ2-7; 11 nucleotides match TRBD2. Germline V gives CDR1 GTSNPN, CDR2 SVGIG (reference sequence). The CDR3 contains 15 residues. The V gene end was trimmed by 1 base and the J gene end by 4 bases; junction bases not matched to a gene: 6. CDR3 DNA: TGTGCCTGGAGTGCGATTAGCGGGGGGGCTTACGAGCAGTACTTC. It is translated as CAWSAISGGAYEQYF.

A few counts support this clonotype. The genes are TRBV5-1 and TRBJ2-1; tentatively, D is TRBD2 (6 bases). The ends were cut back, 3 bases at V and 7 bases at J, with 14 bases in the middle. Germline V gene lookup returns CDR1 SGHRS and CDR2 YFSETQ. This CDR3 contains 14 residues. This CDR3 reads CASSSGTDSNEQFF. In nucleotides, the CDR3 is TGCGCCAGCAGCTCCGGGACTGATTCTAATGAGCAGTTCTTC.

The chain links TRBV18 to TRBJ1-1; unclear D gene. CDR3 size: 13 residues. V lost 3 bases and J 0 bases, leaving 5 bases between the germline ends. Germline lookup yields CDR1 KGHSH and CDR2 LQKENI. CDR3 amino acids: CASSPSVNTEAFF. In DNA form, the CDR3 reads TGTGCCAGCTCACCTTCGGTGAACACTGAAGCTTTCTTT. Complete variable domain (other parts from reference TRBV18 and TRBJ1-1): NAGVMQNPRHLVRRRGQEARLRCSPMKGHSHVYWYRQLPEEGLKFMVYLQKENIIDESGMPKERFSAEFPKEGPSILRIQQVVRGDSAAYFCASSPSVNTEAFFGQGTRLTVV.

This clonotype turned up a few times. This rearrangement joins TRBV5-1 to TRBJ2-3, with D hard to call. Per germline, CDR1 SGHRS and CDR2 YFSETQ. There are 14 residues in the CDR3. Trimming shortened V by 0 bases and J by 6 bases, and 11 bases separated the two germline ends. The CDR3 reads CASSLVTEGDTQYF. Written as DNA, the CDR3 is TGCGCCAGCAGCTTGGTTACCGAAGGGGATACGCAGTATTTT.

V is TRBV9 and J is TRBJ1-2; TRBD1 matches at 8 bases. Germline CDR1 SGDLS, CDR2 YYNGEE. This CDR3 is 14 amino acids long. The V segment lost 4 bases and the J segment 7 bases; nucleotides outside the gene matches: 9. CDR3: CASSSGTGRSGYTF. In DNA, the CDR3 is TGTGCCAGCAGCTCAGGGACAGGTCGGTCTGGCTACACCTTC.

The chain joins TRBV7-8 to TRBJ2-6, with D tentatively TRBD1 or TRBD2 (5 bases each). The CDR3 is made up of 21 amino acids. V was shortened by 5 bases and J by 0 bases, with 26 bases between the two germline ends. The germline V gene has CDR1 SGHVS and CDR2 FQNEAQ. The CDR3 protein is CASSLRRVGGPSFSGANVLTF. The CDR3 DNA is TGTGCCAGCAGCCTCCGGCGGGTTGGGGGTCCCTCCTTCTCTGGGGCCAACGTCCTGACTTTC.